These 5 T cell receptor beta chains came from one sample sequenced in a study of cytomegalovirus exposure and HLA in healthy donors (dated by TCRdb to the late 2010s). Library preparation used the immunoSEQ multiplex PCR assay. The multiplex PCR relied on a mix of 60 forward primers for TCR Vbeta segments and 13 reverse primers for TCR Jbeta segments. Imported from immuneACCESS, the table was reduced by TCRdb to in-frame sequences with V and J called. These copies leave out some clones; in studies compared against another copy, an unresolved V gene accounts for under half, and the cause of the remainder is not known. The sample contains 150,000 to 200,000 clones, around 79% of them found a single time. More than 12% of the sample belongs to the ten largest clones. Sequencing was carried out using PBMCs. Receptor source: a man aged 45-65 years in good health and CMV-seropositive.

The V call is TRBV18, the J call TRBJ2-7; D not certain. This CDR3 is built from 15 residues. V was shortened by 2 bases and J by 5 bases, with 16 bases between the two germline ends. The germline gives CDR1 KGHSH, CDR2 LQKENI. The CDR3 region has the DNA TGTGCCAGCTCACCAGCCCTAGGCCCCCTCCACGAGCAGTACTTC. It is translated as CASSPALGPLHEQYF.

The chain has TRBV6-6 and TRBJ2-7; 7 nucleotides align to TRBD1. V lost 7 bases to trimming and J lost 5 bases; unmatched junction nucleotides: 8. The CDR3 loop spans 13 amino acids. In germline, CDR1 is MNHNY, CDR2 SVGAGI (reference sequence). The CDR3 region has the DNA TGTGCCAGCACAAAGCTGGACAGGCACGAGCAGTACTTC. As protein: CASTKLDRHEQYF.

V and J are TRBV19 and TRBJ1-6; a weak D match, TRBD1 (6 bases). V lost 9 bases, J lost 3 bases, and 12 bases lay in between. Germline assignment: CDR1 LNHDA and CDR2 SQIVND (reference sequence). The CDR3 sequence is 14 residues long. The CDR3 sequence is CASKGGGYNSPLHF. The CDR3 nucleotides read TGTGCCAGCAAAGGGGGGGGCTATAATTCACCCCTCCACTTT.

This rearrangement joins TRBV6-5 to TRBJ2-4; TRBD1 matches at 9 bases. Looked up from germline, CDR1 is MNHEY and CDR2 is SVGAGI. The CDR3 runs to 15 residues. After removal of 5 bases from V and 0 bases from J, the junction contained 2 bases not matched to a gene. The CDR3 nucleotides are TGTGCCAGCAGTACAGGGGGCCTAGCCAAAAACATTCAGTACTTC. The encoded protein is CASSTGGLAKNIQYF.

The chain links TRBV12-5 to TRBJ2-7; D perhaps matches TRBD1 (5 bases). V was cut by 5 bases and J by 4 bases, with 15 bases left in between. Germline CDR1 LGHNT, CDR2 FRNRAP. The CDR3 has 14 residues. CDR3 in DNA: TGTGCTAGTGGTGAATACAGGAGACGATACGAGCAGTACGTC. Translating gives CASGEYRRRYEQYV.